A selection of T cell receptor beta chains follows, all from one sample in a study of blood T cell repertoires in COVID-19. Only in-frame clones appear in the TCRdb table, and some are missing; sequencing was by immunoSEQ multiplex PCR. Among tens of thousands of clones, about 80% were seen once, and the ten largest hold approximately 29%. Material for sequencing was peripheral blood. The receptor source for this set is a human donor in a cohort sampled during active COVID-19. The CDR3 runs from the conserved cysteine through the conserved F or W.

j_gene: TRBJ1-5; v_gene: TRBV7-9; CDR3aa: CASSLDRAPWSNQPQHF
j_gene: TRBJ2-6; v_gene: TRBV10-3; CDR3aa: CAIMGGQGASGANVLTF
j_gene: TRBJ2-3; v_gene: TRBV18; CDR3aa: CASSSDSGTQYF
j_gene: TRBJ2-3; v_gene: TRBV9; CDR3aa: CASSASTTGATDTQYF
j_gene: TRBJ2-4; v_gene: TRBV4-3; CDR3aa: CASSQEGLAGVTGAKNIQYF
j_gene: TRBJ2-2; v_gene: TRBV7-2; CDR3aa: CASRRVPGELFF
j_gene: TRBJ2-5; v_gene: TRBV5-1; CDR3aa: CASSLSNRGEETQYF
j_gene: TRBJ2-1; v_gene: TRBV5-1; CDR3aa: CASSLCRVRGEQFF
j_gene: TRBJ2-3; v_gene: TRBV10-3; CDR3aa: CAISDHRGPYTDTQYF
j_gene: TRBJ1-1; v_gene: TRBV11-2; CDR3aa: CASSLEGGRNTEAFF
j_gene: TRBJ2-5; v_gene: TRBV5-1; CDR3aa: CASSPGNRLAGTETQYF
j_gene: TRBJ1-2; v_gene: TRBV10-3; CDR3aa: CAISEAGSGYTF
j_gene: TRBJ2-3; v_gene: TRBV9; CDR3aa: CASSVDGGTDTQYF
j_gene: TRBJ1-2; v_gene: TRBV3-1/TRBV3-2; CDR3aa: CASSQGRRTGLRWGYTF
j_gene: TRBJ1-1; v_gene: TRBV4-2; CDR3aa: CASSQIRDLTRGDTEAFF
j_gene: TRBJ1-2; v_gene: TRBV4-1; CDR3aa: CASSRPGTGELLVYGYTF
j_gene: TRBJ2-1; v_gene: TRBV7-9; CDR3aa: CASSPGLAGAANEQFF
j_gene: TRBJ1-2; v_gene: TRBV5-6; CDR3aa: CASSRDSAGYTF
j_gene: TRBJ2-2; v_gene: TRBV2; CDR3aa: CASSGLAGGTGELFF
j_gene: TRBJ2-1; v_gene: TRBV28; CDR3aa: CASSPPRAGGEQFF
j_gene: TRBJ1-4; v_gene: TRBV2; CDR3aa: CAGRQGYEKLFF
j_gene: TRBJ1-6; v_gene: TRBV3-1/TRBV3-2; CDR3aa: CASSQSIFRGGSSYNSPLHF
j_gene: TRBJ2-1; v_gene: TRBV18; CDR3aa: CASSPPGTANNEQFF
j_gene: TRBJ1-1; v_gene: TRBV6-1; CDR3aa: CASSEAESGITEAFF
j_gene: TRBJ1-1; v_gene: TRBV7-9; CDR3aa: CASSLYPSLNTEAFF
j_gene: TRBJ2-5; v_gene: TRBV5-4; CDR3aa: CASSLSRSLRETQYF
j_gene: TRBJ2-1; v_gene: TRBV4-1; CDR3aa: CASSRFYSRHEQFF
j_gene: TRBJ2-7; v_gene: TRBV11-3; CDR3aa: CASSPPGLVYEQYF
j_gene: TRBJ2-1; v_gene: TRBV5-6; CDR3aa: CASTYGDFLYNEQFF
j_gene: TRBJ2-2; v_gene: TRBV10-2; CDR3aa: CASRLAGGRTGELFF
j_gene: TRBJ2-5; v_gene: TRBV11-1; CDR3aa: CASSPWTGDLKETQYF